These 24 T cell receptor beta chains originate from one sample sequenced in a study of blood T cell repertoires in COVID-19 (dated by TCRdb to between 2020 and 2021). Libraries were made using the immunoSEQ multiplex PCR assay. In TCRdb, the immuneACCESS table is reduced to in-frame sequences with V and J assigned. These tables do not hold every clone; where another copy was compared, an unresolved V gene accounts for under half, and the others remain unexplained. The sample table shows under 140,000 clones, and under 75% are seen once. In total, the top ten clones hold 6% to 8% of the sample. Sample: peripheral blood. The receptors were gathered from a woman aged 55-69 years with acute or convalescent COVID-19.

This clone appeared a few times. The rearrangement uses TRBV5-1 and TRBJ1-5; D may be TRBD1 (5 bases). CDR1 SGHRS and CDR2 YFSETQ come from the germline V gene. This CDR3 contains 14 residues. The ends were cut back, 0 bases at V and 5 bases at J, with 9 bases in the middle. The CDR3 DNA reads TGCGCCAGCAGCTTGGTTGGGGGGGATCAGCCCCAGCATTTT. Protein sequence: CASSLVGGDQPQHF.

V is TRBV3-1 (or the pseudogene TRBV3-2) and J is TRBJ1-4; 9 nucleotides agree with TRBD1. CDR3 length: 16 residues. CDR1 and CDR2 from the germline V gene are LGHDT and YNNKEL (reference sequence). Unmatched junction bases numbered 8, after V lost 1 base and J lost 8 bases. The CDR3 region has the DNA TGTGCCAGCAGCCAAGCCCTGGACAGGGGAGGCGAAAAACTGTTTTTT. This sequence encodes CASSQALDRGGEKLFF.

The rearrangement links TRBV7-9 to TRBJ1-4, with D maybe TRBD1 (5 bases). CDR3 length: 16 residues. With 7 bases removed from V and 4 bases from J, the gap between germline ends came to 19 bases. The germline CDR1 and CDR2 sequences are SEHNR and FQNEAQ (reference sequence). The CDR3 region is CASTPGRGTDNEKLFF. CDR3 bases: TGTGCCAGCACCCCGGGGCGGGGGACGGATAATGAAAAACTGTTTTTT.

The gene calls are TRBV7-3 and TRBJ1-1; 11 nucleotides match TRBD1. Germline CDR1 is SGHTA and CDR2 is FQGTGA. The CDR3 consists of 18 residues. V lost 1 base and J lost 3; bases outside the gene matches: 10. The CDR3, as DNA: TGTGCCAGCAGCTTAAGTCGACGGGACAGGGGGAAAGACACTGAAGCTTTCTTT. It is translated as CASSLSRRDRGKDTEAFF.

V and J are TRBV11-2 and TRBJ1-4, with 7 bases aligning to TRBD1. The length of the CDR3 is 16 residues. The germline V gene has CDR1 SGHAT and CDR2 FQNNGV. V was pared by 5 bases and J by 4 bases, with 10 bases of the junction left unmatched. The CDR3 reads CASSPGRGQDNEKLFF. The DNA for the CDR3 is TGTGCCAGCAGCCCCGGTAGGGGGCAGGATAATGAAAAACTGTTTTTT.

The CDR3 sequence is CATSDPPDWSYTF. CDR3 bases: TGTGCCACCAGTGATCCCCCGGACTGGAGCTACACCTTC. This chain links TRBV24-1 with TRBJ1-2; D gene uncertain. Trimming pared 3 bases from V and 9 bases from J, leaving 13 bases between. The V gene's germline CDR1 is KGHDR and CDR2 SFDVKD. This CDR3 contains 13 residues.

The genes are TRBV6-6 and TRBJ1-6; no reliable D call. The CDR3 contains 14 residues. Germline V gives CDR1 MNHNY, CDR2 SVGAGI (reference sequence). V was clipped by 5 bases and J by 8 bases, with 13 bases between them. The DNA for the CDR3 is TGTGCCAGCAGTCCCGCCGGGAGAGATTCACCCCTCCACTTT. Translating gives CASSPAGRDSPLHF.

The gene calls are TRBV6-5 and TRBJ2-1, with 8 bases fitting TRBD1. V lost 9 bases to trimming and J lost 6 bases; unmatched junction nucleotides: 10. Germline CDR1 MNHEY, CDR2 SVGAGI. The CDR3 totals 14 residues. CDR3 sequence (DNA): TGTGCCAGTAAACCGGGACAGGAGGGCAATGAGCAGTTCTTC. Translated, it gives CASKPGQEGNEQFF.

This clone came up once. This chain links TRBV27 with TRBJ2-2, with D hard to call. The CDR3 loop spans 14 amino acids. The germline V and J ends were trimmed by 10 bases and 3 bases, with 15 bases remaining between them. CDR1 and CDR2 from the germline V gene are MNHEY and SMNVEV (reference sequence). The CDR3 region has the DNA TGTGCCACCCGGTACCTGCCCGACACCGGGGAGCTGTTTTTT. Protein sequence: CATRYLPDTGELFF.

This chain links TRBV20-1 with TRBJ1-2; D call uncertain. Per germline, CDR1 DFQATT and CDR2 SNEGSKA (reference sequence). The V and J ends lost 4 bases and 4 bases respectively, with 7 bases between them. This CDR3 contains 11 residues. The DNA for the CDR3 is TGCAGTGCTAAGCCATCCTATGGCTACACCTTC. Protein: CSAKPSYGYTF.

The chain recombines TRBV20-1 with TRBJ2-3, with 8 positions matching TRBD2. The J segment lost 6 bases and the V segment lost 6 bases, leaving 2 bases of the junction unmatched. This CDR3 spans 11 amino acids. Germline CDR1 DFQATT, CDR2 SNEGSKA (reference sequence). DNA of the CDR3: TGCAGTGCCCCGGGGGGGGATACGCAGTATTTT. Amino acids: CSAPGGDTQYF.

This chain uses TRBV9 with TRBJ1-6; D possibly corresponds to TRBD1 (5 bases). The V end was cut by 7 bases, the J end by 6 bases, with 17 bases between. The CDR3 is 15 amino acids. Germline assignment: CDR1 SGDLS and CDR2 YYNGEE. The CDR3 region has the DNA TGTGCCAGCGGAGTCCAGGGATCGGGTAATTCACCCCTCCACTTT. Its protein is CASGVQGSGNSPLHF.

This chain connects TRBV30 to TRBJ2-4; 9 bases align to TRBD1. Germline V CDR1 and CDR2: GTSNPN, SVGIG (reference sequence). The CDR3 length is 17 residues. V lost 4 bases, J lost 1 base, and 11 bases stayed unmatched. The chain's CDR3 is CAWNHLEQGAAKNIQYF. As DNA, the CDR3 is TGTGCCTGGAACCACCTTGAACAGGGGGCGGCCAAAAACATTCAGTACTTC.

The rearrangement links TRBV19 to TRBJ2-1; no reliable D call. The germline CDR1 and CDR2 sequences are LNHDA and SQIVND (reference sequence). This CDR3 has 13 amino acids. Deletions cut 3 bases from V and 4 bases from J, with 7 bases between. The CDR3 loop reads CASSISTYNEQFF. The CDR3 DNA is TGTGCCAGTAGTATCTCCACTTACAATGAGCAGTTCTTC.

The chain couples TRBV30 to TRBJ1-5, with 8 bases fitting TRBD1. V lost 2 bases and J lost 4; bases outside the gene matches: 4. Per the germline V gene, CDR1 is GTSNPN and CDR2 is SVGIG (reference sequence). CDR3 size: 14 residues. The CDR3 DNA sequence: TGTGCCTGGAGTACGACAGGGGTTAATCAGCCCCAGCATTTT. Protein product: CAWSTTGVNQPQHF.

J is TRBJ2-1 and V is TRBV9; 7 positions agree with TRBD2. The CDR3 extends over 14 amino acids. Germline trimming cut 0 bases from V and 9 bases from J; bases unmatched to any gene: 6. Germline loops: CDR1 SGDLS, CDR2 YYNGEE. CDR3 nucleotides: TGTGCCAGCAGCGTAGTGTCGACTAGCTTTGAGCAGTTCTTC. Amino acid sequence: CASSVVSTSFEQFF.

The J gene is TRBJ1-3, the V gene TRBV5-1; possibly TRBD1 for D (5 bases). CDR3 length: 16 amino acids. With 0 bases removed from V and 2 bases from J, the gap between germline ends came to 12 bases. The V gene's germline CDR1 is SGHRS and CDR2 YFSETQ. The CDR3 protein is CASSLAGGDTGNTIYF. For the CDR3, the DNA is TGCGCCAGCAGCTTGGCCGGAGGGGATACTGGAAACACCATATATTTT. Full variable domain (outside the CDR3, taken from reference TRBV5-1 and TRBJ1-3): KAGVTQTPRYLIKTRGQQVTLSCSPISGHRSVSWYQQTPGQGLQFLFEYFSETQRNKGNFPGRFSGRQFSNSRSEMNVSTLELGDSALYLCASSLAGGDTGNTIYFGEGSWLTVV.

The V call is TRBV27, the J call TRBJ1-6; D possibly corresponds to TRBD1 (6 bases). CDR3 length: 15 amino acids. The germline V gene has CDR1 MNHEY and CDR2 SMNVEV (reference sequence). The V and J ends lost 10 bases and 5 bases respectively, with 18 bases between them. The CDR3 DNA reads TGTGCCACCTCAAGACAGGTCGAAAATAATTCACCCCTCCACTTT. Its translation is CATSRQVENNSPLHF.

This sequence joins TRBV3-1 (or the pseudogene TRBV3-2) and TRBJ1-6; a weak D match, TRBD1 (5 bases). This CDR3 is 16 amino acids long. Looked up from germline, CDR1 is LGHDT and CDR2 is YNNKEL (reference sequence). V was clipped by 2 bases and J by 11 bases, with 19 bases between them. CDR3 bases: TGTGCCAGCAGCCAAAGGGCGAGCAAGACCAGGGCACCCCTCCACTTT. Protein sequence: CASSQRASKTRAPLHF.

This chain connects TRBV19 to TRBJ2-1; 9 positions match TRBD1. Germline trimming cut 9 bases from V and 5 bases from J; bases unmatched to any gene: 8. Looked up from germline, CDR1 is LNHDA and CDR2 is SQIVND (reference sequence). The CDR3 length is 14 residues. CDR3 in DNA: TGTGCCAGCCACCGGGACAGGGATCACAATGAGCAGTTCTTC. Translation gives CASHRDRDHNEQFF.

CDR3 in DNA: TGTGCCAGCAGTCTCCCCTCGGGGGCTGGAAACACCATATATTTT. Encoded protein: CASSLPSGAGNTIYF. The V and J genes are TRBV28 and TRBJ1-3; tentatively, D is TRBD1 (5 bases). Deletions cut 5 bases from V and 2 bases from J, with 13 bases between. The germline gives CDR1 MDHEN, CDR2 SYDVKM. This CDR3 spans 15 amino acids. The entire variable domain, with the rest obtained from reference TRBV28 and TRBJ1-3, is as follows: DVKVTQSSRYLVKRTGEKVFLECVQDMDHENMFWYRQDPGLGLRLIYFSYDVKMKEKGDIPEGYSVSREKKERFSLILESASTNQTSMYLCASSLPSGAGNTIYFGEGSWLTVV.

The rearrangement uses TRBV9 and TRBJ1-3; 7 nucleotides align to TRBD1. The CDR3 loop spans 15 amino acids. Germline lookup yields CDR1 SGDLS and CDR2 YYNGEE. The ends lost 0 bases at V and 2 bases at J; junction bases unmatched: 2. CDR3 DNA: TGTGCCAGCAGCGTAGGGGGGACAGCTGGAAACACCATATATTTT. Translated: CASSVGGTAGNTIYF.

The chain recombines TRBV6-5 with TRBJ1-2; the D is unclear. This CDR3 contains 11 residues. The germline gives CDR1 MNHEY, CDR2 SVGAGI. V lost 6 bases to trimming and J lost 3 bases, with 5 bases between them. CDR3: CASSFDYGYTF. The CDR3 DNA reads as TGTGCCAGCAGCTTTGACTATGGCTACACCTTC.

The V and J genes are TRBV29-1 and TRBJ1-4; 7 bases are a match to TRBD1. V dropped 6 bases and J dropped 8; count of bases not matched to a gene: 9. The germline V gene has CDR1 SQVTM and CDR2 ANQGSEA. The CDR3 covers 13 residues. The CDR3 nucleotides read TGCAGCGTGGCTGTACAGGGGAGGGAAAAACTGTTTTTT. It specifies CSVAVQGREKLFF.